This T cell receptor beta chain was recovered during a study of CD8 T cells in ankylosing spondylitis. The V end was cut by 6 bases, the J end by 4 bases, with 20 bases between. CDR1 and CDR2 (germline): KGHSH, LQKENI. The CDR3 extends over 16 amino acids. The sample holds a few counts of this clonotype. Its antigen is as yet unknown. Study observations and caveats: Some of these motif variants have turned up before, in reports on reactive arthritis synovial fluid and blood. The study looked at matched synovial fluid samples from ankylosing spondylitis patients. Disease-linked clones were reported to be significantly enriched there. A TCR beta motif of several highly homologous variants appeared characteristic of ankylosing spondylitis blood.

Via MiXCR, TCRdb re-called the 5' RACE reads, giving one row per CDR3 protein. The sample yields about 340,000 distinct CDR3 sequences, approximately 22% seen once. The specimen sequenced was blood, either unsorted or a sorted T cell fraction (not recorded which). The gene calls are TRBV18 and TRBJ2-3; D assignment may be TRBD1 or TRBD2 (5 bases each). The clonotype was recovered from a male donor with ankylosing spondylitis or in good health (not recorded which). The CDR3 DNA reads TGTGCCAGCTCCGAGTCTGGGACGGTGATCGCAGATACGCAGTATTTT. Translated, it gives CASSESGTVIADTQYF.